This T cell receptor (beta chain) was sequenced for a study of T-cell memory formation after mild COVID-19. Findings of the study overall: Pre-infection memory contained some responding clones, which suggested that cross-reactive memory had joined. CD4+ clones that contracted lay mainly in CM and EM; CD8+ ones lay in EMRA. Contracting clones from day 15 to 85 had balanced CD4/CD8; later expanders favoured CD4+.

Worth noting for this clonotype: What it binds is unknown.

Constant-segment-primed 5'RACE gave TCR alpha and TCR beta cDNA libraries with sample barcodes and UMIs. MiXCR was run by TCRdb on the 5' RACE reads, yielding one entry per CDR3 protein. The data show about 170,000 distinct CDR3 sequences, over 10% seen once. CDR1 is LNHNV, CDR2 YYDKDF, per germline (reference sequence). The CDR3 totals 16 residues. With 2 bases clipped from V and 4 bases from J, the junction kept 9 bases outside the gene matches. This rearrangement joins TRBV15 to TRBJ1-1; 8 nucleotides match TRBD1. The sample consisted of PBMCs or a T cell subset sorted from them (not recorded which). The clonotype originates from a man younger than 35 who had mild COVID-19 (a few samples of this study predate the infection). Cell type and time point are not known. In nucleotides, the CDR3 is TGTGCCACCAGCAGAAATTTAGGCAGGGGGCTCACTGAAGCTTTCTTT. Protein product: CATSRNLGRGLTEAFF.